The entry below describes one TCR beta chain. Its matching antigen is unknown. 13 Jbeta primers and 60 Vbeta primers were used for the PCR. TCRdb's table, derived via immunoSEQ multiplex PCR, lists solely in-frame clones and lacks some. The sample holds about 200,000 clones, roughly 80% seen once. These data are taken from a study of cytomegalovirus exposure and HLA in healthy donors. Points from the study as a whole: TCR beta V- and J-gene trimming was later associated with a missense DCLRE1C variant. The authors excluded some V segments, including TRBV6-2 and TRBV6-3, as indistinguishable. Later on, an analysis showed TCR association rates differing by HLA locus, with DRB1 the most and HLA-C the fewest.

V lost 3 bases and J lost 0, with 16 bases in between. This CDR3 comprises 17 residues. The germline V gene has CDR1 MRHNA and CDR2 SNTAGT. The genes are TRBV6-4 and TRBJ2-3; perhaps TRBD2 as D (6 bases). The receptor's source is a middle-aged man in good health and CMV-seropositive. Material: PBMCs. DNA for the CDR3: TGTGCCAGCAGTGAAAGGACTATCCAAACTAGCACAGATACGCAGTATTTT. Amino acid sequence: CASSERTIQTSTDTQYF.